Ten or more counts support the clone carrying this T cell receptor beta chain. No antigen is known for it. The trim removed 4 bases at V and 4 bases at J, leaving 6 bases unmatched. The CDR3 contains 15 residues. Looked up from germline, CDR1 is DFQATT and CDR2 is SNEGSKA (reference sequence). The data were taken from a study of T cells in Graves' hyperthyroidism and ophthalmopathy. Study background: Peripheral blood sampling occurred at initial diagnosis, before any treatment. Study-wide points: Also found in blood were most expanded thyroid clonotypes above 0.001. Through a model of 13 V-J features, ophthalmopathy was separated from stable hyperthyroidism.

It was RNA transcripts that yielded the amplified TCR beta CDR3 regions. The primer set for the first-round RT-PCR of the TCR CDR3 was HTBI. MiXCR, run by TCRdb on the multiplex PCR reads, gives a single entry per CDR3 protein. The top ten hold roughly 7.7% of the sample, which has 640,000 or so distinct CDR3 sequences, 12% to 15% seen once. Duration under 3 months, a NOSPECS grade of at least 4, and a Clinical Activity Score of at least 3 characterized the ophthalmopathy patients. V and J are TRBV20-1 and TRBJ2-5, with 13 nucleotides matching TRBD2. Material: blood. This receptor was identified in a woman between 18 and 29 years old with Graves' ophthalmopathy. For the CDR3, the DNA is TGCAGTGCTACCGGGACTAGCGGGGTGGGAGAGACCCAGTACTTC. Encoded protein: CSATGTSGVGETQYF.